This entry lists 20 T cell receptor beta chains sequenced from one sample in a study of T cell responses to AZD1222 COVID-19 vaccine. Libraries were prepared by immunoSEQ multiplex PCR; TCRdb keeps only in-frame clonotypes and omits some of them. Of approximately 270,000 clones in the sample, approximately 94% are singletons; the top ten hold about 0.5%. Sequencing used peripheral blood, obtained 28 days after the second AZD1222 dose. These receptor sequences come from an adult who received the AZD1222 COVID-19 vaccine.

This chain connects TRBV28 to TRBJ1-2; a weak D match, TRBD1 (6 bases). V gave up 5 bases and J gave up 4 bases, with 11 bases separating them. Looked up from germline, CDR1 is MDHEN and CDR2 is SYDVKM. This CDR3 has 13 amino acids. The CDR3 reads CASSPQGFYGYTF. CDR3 bases: TGTGCCAGCAGTCCACAGGGCTTCTATGGCTACACCTTC.

This CDR3 reads CASSLNRYEQYF. CDR3 nucleotides: TGTGCCAGCAGTCTAAATCGGTACGAGCAGTACTTC. The V and J genes are TRBV2 and TRBJ2-7; D unresolved. Germline V gene lookup returns CDR1 SNHLY and CDR2 FYNNEI. The CDR3 has 12 residues. Deletions cut 5 bases from V and 4 bases from J, with 9 bases between.

The gene calls are TRBV4-1 and TRBJ2-5; the D gene is possibly TRBD2 (6 bases). V was pared by 1 base and J by 1 base, with 10 bases between. The CDR3 covers 15 residues. Germline assignment: CDR1 MGHRA and CDR2 YSYEKL. CDR3 DNA: TGCGCCAGCAGCCAAGGTGGGGACTTCCAAGAGACCCAGTACTTC. It specifies CASSQGGDFQETQYF.

This rearrangement joins TRBV23-1 to TRBJ1-5; TRBD1 agrees at 8 bases. TRBV23-1 belongs to the ORF category, with a function that is uncertain. The junction had 19 bases not matched to a gene; V was cut back by 0 bases and J by 6 bases. This CDR3 contains 20 residues. The CDR3 region is CASSQSGRGRDRGLGQPQHF. Here the CDR3 DNA reads TGCGCCAGCAGTCAATCAGGGCGAGGCCGTGACAGGGGTTTAGGTCAGCCCCAGCATTTT.

CDR3 protein: CVTGTAYYEQYF. The CDR3 DNA sequence: TGTGTGACGGGGACAGCATACTACGAGCAGTACTTC. V and J are TRBV2 and TRBJ2-7; 7 bases match TRBD1. The germline gives CDR1 SNHLY, CDR2 FYNNEI. This CDR3 spans 12 amino acids.

The rearrangement joins TRBV28 to TRBJ1-5; a weak D match, TRBD1 (5 bases). Germline V gene lookup returns CDR1 MDHEN and CDR2 SYDVKM. Trimming took off 3 bases at V and 15 bases at J, with 12 bases between the two ends. CDR3 size: 11 residues. CDR3 residues: CASSFGGSGHF. The CDR3 coding sequence is TGTGCCAGCAGTTTTGGGGGAAGTGGGCATTTT.

The genes are TRBV7-9 and TRBJ2-7; D gene uncertain. Germline-derived CDR1 and CDR2 are SEHNR and FQNEAQ (reference sequence). Trimming removed 3 bases from V and 4 bases from J, with 19 bases in between. This CDR3 spans 16 amino acids. The CDR3 region has the DNA TGTGCCAGCAGCTTGGATGCAAGGTCACCCGGGTACGAGCAGTACTTC. Translation gives CASSLDARSPGYEQYF. The full variable domain, completed using reference TRBV7-9 and TRBJ2-7, is DTGVSQNPRHKITKRGQNVTFRCDPISEHNRLYWYRQTLGQGPEFLTYFQNEAQLEKSRLLSDRFSAERPKGSFSTLEIQRTEQGDSAMYLCASSLDARSPGYEQYFGPGTRLTVT.

The J gene is TRBJ1-1, the V gene TRBV3-1 (or the pseudogene TRBV3-2), with D perhaps TRBD1 (5 bases). V was cut by 0 bases and J by 1 base, with 6 bases left in between. Per the germline V gene, CDR1 is LGHDT and CDR2 is YNNKEL (reference sequence). There are 14 residues in the CDR3. As DNA, the CDR3 is TGTGCCAGCAGCCAAGAGGGGCAGAACACTGAAGCTTTCTTT. This encodes CASSQEGQNTEAFF.

This sequence joins TRBV7-8 and TRBJ2-1, with D perhaps TRBD2 (6 bases). V was trimmed by 5 bases and J by 9 bases, leaving 14 bases between them. CDR1 SGHVS and CDR2 FQNEAQ come from the germline V gene. The CDR3 consists of 13 residues. CDR3 bases: TGTGCCAGCAGCCCACCCCGGGGAGGTGAGCAGTTCTTC. It codes for CASSPPRGGEQFF.

The chain carries TRBV28 and TRBJ1-2, with 7 bases lining up with TRBD1. The length of the CDR3 is 12 residues. Germline V gives CDR1 MDHEN, CDR2 SYDVKM. Trimming cost V 7 bases and J 7 bases; bases outside gene matches: 6. The CDR3 reads CASMTGTSGYTF. The CDR3 coding sequence is TGTGCCAGCATGACAGGGACAAGTGGCTACACCTTC.

In this sample, this clone turned up once. This sequence joins TRBV19 and TRBJ2-3, with TRBD2 matching over 12 bases. V lost 7 bases, J lost 5 bases, and 4 bases stayed unmatched. Per germline, CDR1 LNHDA and CDR2 SQIVND (reference sequence). This CDR3 has 14 residues. CDR3 nucleotide sequence: TGTGCCAGTAAGGGGGGACTAGCGGGAGATACGCAGTATTTT. This codes for CASKGGLAGDTQYF.

The count of this clone is one. The rearrangement joins TRBV9 to TRBJ1-2; no clear D. Per germline, CDR1 SGDLS and CDR2 YYNGEE. This CDR3 contains 13 residues. The ends were cut back, 4 bases at V and 3 bases at J, with 10 bases in the middle. The CDR3 sequence is CASSFPGYYGYTF. Here the CDR3 DNA reads TGTGCCAGCAGCTTTCCGGGATACTATGGCTACACCTTC.

This chain links TRBV11-2 with TRBJ1-2, with no clear D. Germline CDR1 reads SGHAT; CDR2 reads FQNNGV. V shed 0 bases and J shed 3 bases, with 5 bases lying between them. The CDR3 has 13 residues. As DNA, the CDR3 is TGTGCCAGCAGCTTAGAGGTGGACTATGGCTACACCTTC. Residues: CASSLEVDYGYTF.

This clone was picked up one time. V is TRBV19 and J is TRBJ1-4; D is possibly TRBD1 (6 bases). From germline, CDR1 is LNHDA and CDR2 SQIVND (reference sequence). V lost 9 bases, J lost 7 bases, and 24 bases lay in between. CDR3 length: 16 amino acids. In DNA, the CDR3 is TGTGCCAGCGCTTCTCCGGGGGCCTCTATGGGTGAAAAACTGTTTTTT. Translation gives CASASPGASMGEKLFF.

The chain is built from TRBV6-5 and TRBJ1-1; D uncertain. With 5 bases removed from V and 1 base from J, the gap between germline ends came to 14 bases. Germline V CDR1 and CDR2: MNHEY, SVGAGI. The length of the CDR3 is 15 residues. CDR3 DNA sequence: TGTGCCAGCAGTACACAACGCGGCCGGAACACTGAAGCTTTCTTT. Its translation: CASSTQRGRNTEAFF.

This clone has only one observation. The chain carries TRBV18 and TRBJ1-6; D is uncertain. The CDR3 is made up of 12 amino acids. CDR1 is KGHSH, CDR2 LQKENI, per germline. Trimming took off 4 bases at V and 8 bases at J, with 6 bases between the two ends. The CDR3 nucleotides are TGTGCCAGCTCACGCAGAGATTCACCCCTCCACTTT. Its protein is CASSRRDSPLHF.

This chain connects TRBV28 to TRBJ2-7; perhaps TRBD1 as D (5 bases). The CDR3 runs to 15 residues. Deletions cut 6 bases from V and 3 bases from J, with 18 bases between. In germline, CDR1 is MDHEN, CDR2 SYDVKM. The CDR3 DNA reads as TGTGCCAGCAGCCCCCCGGCTAGGGGTTACTACGAGCAGTACTTC. Its translation: CASSPPARGYYEQYF.

This clone was found once. The genes are TRBV10-2 and TRBJ1-5; tentative D call: TRBD1 (5 bases). CDR1 and CDR2 from the germline V gene are WSHSY and SAAADI. The CDR3 consists of 16 residues. V was trimmed by 5 bases and J by 4 bases, leaving 18 bases between them. In DNA, the CDR3 is TGCGCCAGCAGTAGAGGGGCCGGGACCACTAATCAGCCCCAGCATTTT. Protein: CASSRGAGTTNQPQHF.

This sequence joins TRBV19 and TRBJ1-2; D ambiguous. The germline CDR1 and CDR2 sequences are LNHDA and SQIVND (reference sequence). Deletions cut 8 bases from V and 2 bases from J, with 15 bases between. There are 14 residues in the CDR3. The CDR3, as DNA: TGTGCCAGTTCCGGCCGACACCCGAACTATGGCTACACCTTC. Its translation is CASSGRHPNYGYTF.

Only one count was recorded for this clone. The chain links TRBV4-3 to TRBJ2-3; TRBD2 aligns across 10 bases. The J segment lost 3 bases and the V segment lost 3 bases, leaving 3 bases of the junction unmatched. This CDR3 is 15 amino acids long. Germline V lookup: CDR1 LGHNA, CDR2 YSLEER. DNA for the CDR3: TGCGCCAGCAGCCACGCAGCGGGAGGGACAGATACGCAGTATTTT. Encoded protein: CASSHAAGGTDTQYF.